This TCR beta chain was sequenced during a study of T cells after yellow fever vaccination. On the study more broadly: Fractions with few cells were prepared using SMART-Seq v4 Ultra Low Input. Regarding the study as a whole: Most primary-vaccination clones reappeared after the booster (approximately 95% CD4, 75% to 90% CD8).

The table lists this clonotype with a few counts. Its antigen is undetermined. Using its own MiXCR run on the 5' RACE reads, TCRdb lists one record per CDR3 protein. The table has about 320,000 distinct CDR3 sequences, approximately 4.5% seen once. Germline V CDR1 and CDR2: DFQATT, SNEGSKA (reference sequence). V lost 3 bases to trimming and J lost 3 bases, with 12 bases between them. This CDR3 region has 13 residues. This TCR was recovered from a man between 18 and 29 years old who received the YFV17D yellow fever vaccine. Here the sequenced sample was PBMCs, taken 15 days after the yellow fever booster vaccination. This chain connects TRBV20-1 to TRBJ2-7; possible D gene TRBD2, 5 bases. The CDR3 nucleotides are TGCAGTGCTAGGCTCGCTAGCAGCTACGAGCAGTACTTC. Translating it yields CSARLASSYEQYF.